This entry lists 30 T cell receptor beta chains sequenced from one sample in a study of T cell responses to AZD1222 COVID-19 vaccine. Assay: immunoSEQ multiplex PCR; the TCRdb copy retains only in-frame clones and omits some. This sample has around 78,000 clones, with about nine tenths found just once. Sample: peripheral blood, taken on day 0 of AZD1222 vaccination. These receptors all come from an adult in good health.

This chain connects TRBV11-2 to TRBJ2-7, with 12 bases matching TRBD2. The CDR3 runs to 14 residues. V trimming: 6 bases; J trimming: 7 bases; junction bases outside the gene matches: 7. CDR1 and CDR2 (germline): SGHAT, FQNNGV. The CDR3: CASSRTSGIEEQYF. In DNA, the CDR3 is TGTGCCAGCAGTCGGACTAGCGGGATTGAGGAGCAGTACTTC.

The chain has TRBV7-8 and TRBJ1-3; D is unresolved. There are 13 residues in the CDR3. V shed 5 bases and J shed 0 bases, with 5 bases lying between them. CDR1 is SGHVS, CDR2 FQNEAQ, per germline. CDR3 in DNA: TGTGCCAGCAGCCCGTACTCTGGAAACACCATATATTTT. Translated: CASSPYSGNTIYF. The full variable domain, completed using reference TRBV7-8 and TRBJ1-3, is GAGVSQSPRYKVAKRGQDVALRCDPISGHVSLFWYQQALGQGPEFLTYFQNEAQLDKSGLPSDRFFAERPEGSVSTLKIQRTQQEDSAVYLCASSPYSGNTIYFGEGSWLTVV.

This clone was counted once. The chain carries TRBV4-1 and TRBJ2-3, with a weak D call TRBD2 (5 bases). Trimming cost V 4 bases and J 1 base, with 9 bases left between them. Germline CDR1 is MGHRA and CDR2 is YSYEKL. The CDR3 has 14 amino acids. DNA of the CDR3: TGCGCCAGCAGCCCTATCGGGGGCACAGATACGCAGTATTTT. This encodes CASSPIGGTDTQYF.

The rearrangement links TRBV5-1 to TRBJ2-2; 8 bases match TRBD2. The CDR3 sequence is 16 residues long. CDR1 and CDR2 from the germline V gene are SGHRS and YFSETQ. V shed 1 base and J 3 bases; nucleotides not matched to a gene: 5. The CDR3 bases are TGCGCCAGCAGCTTGAGCGGGAGTTTGGACACCGGGGAGCTGTTTTTT. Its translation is CASSLSGSLDTGELFF.

As DNA, the CDR3 is TGTGCCAGCAACCTTTGGGACAGGGACAATGAGCAGTTCTTC. It is translated as CASNLWDRDNEQFF. The rearrangement links TRBV28 to TRBJ2-1; 9 positions match TRBD1. The CDR3 extends over 14 amino acids. CDR1 and CDR2 from the germline V gene are MDHEN and SYDVKM. The V gene end was trimmed by 7 bases and the J gene end by 5 bases; junction bases not matched to a gene: 6.

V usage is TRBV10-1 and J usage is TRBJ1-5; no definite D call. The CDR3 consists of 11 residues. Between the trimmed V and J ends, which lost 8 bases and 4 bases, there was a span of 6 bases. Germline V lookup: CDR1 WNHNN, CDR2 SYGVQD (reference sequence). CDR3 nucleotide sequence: TGCGCCAGCGATGCAAATCAGCCCCAGCATTTT. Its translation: CASDANQPQHF.

In DNA form, the CDR3 reads TGTGCCAGCACCCTATTGGCAGGGAACACTGAAGCTTTCTTT. Translating it yields CASTLLAGNTEAFF. This rearrangement joins TRBV7-2 to TRBJ1-1; unclear D gene. The CDR3 is made up of 14 amino acids. Germline values: CDR1 SGHTA, CDR2 FQGNSA. V was pared by 7 bases and J by 1 base, with 13 bases between.

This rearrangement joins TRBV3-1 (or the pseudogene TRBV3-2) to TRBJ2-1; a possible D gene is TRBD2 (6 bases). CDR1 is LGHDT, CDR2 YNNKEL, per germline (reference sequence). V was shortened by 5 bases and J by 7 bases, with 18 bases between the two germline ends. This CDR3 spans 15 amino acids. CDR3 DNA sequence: TGTGCCAGCAGCTCTAGCGCCCATAAACGGAATGAGCAGTTCTTC. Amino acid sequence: CASSSSAHKRNEQFF.

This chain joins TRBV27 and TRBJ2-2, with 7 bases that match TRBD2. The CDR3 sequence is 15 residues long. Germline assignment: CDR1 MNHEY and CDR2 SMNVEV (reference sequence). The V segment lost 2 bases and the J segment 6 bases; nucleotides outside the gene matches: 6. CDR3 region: CASSLLGGSSGELFF. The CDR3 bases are TGTGCCAGCAGTTTACTCGGCGGGAGTTCCGGGGAGCTGTTTTTT.

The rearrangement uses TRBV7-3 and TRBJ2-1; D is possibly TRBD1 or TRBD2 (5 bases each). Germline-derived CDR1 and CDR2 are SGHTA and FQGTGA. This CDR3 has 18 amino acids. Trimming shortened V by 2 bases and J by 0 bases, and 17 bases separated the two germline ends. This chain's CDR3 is CASSLAPRGPSSYNEQFF. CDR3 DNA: TGTGCCAGCAGCTTAGCCCCTAGGGGACCGAGCTCCTACAATGAGCAGTTCTTC.

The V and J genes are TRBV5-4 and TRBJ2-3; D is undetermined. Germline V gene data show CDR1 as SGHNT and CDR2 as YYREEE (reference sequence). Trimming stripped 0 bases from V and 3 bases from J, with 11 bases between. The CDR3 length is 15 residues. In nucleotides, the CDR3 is TGTGCCAGCAGCTTGGGTGAGCTTAGTACAGATACGCAGTATTTT. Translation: CASSLGELSTDTQYF.

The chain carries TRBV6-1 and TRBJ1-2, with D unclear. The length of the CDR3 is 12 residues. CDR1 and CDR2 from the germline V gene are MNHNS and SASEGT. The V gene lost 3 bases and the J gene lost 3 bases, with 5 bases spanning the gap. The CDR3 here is CASSDSYYGYTF. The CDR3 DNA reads TGTGCCAGCAGTGACAGCTACTATGGCTACACCTTC.

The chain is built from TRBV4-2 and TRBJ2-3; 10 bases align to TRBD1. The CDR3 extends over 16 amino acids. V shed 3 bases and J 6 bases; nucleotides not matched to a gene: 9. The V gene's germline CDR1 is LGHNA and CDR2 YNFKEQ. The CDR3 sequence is CASSQAPGQGYDTQYF. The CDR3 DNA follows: TGTGCCAGCAGCCAGGCACCGGGACAGGGGTACGATACGCAGTATTTT.

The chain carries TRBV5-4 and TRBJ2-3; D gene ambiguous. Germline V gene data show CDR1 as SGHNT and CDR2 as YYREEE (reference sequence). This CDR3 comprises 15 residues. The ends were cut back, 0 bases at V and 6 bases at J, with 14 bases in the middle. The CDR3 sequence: CASSLGTDDWDTQYF. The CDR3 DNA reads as TGTGCCAGCAGCTTGGGGACCGACGATTGGGATACGCAGTATTTT.

In DNA, the CDR3 is TGTGCCAGCAGCCAAGAAGATATCGGACTAGCGGGATATCGGGAGCAGTTCTTC. Translation: CASSQEDIGLAGYREQFF. The J gene is TRBJ2-1, the V gene TRBV4-2; 12 bases agree with TRBD2. In germline, CDR1 is LGHNA, CDR2 YNFKEQ. J gave up 10 bases and V 0 bases, and 13 bases lay outside the gene matches. CDR3 size: 18 residues.

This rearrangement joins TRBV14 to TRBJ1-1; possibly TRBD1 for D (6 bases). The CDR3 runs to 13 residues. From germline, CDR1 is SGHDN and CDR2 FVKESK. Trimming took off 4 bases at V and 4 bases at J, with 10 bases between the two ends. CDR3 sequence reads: CASSRQVGTEAFF. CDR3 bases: TGTGCCAGCAGCCGACAGGTTGGCACTGAAGCTTTCTTT.

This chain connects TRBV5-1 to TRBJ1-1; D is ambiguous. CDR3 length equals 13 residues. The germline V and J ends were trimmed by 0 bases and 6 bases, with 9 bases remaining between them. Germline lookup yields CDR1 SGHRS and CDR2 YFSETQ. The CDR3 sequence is CASSLEGTAEAFF. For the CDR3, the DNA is TGCGCCAGCAGCTTGGAGGGTACGGCTGAAGCTTTCTTT.

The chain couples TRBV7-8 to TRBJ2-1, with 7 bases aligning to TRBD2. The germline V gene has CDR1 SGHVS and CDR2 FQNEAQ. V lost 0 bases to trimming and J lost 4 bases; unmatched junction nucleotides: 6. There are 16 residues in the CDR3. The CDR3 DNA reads TGTGCCAGCAGCTTAGCCATCTCTAGCGGTTACAATGAGCAGTTCTTC. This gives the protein CASSLAISSGYNEQFF.

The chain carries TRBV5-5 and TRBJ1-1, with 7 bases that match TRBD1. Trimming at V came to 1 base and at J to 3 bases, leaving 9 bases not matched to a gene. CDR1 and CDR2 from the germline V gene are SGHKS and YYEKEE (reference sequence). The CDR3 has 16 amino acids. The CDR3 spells CASSLLAGGRHTEAFF. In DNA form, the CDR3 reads TGTGCCAGCAGCTTGCTGGCAGGGGGGAGGCACACTGAAGCTTTCTTT.

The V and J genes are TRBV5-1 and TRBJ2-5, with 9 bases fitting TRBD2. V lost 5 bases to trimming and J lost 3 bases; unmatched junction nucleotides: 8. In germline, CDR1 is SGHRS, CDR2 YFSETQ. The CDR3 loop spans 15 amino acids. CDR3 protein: CASREVLAGKETQYF. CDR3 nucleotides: TGCGCCAGCAGAGAAGTCCTAGCGGGAAAAGAGACCCAGTACTTC.

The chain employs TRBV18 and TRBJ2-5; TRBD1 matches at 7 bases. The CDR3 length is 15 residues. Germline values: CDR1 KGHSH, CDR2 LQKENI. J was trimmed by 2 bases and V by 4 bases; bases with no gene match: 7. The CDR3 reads CASSLLGTEQETQYF. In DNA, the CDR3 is TGTGCCAGCTCACTTTTGGGGACAGAACAAGAGACCCAGTACTTC.

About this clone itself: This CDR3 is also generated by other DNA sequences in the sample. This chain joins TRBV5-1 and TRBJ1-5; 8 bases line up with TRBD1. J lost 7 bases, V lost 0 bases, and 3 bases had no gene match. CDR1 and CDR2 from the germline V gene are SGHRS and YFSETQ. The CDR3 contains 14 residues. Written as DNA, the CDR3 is TGCGCCAGCAGCTTGGGGACAGGGAACCAGCCCCAGCATTTT. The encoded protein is CASSLGTGNQPQHF.

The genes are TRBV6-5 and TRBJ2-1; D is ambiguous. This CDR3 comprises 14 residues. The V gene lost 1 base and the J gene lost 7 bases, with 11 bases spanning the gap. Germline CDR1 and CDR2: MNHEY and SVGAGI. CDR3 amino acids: CASSYYRQENEQFF. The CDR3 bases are TGTGCCAGCAGTTACTACCGACAAGAAAATGAGCAGTTCTTC.

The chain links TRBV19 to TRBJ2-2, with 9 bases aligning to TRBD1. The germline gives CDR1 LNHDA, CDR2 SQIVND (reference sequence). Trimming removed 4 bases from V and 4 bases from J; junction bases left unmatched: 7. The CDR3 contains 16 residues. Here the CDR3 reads CASSRPGQGSTGELFF. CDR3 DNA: TGTGCCAGTAGTAGACCGGGACAGGGTTCCACCGGGGAGCTGTTTTTT.

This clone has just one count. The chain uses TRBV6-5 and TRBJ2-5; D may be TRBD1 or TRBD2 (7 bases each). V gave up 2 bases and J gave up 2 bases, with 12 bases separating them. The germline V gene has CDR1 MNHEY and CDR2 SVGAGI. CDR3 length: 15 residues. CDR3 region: CASSYGRGQQETQYF. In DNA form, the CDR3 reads TGTGCCAGCAGTTACGGGAGGGGACAGCAAGAGACCCAGTACTTC.

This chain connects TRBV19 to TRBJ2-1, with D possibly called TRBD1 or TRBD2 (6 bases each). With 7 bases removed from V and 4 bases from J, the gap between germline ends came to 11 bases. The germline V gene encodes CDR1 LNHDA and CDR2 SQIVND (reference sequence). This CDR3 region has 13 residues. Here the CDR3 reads CASTGAGYNEQFF. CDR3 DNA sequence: TGTGCCAGTACGGGGGCGGGGTACAATGAGCAGTTCTTC.

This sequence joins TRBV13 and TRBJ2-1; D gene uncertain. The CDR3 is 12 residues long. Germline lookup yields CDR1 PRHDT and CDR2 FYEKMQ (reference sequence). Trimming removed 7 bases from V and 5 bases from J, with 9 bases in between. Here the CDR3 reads CASTILNNEQFF. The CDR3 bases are TGTGCCAGCACCATCTTAAACAATGAGCAGTTCTTC.

CDR3 loop: CASSLQGFAFF. In DNA form, the CDR3 reads TGCGCCAGCAGCTTACAGGGGTTTGCTTTCTTT. The V call is TRBV5-1, the J call TRBJ1-1; TRBD1 matches at 7 bases. CDR1 and CDR2 (germline): SGHRS, YFSETQ. The CDR3 runs to 11 residues. V was clipped by 2 bases and J by 11 bases; unmatched bases: 3.

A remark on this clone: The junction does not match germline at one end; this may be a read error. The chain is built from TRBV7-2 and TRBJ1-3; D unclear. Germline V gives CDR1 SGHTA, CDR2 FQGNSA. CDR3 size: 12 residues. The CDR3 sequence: CASSLAGNTIYF. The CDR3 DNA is TGTGCCAGCAGCCTAGCTGGAAACACCATATATTTT.

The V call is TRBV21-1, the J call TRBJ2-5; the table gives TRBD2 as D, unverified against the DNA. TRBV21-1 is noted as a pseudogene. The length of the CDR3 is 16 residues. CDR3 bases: TGTGCCAGCAGCAAAGTGGATGGCGGGGCCAGAGAGACCCAGTACTTC. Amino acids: CASSKVDGGARETQYF.